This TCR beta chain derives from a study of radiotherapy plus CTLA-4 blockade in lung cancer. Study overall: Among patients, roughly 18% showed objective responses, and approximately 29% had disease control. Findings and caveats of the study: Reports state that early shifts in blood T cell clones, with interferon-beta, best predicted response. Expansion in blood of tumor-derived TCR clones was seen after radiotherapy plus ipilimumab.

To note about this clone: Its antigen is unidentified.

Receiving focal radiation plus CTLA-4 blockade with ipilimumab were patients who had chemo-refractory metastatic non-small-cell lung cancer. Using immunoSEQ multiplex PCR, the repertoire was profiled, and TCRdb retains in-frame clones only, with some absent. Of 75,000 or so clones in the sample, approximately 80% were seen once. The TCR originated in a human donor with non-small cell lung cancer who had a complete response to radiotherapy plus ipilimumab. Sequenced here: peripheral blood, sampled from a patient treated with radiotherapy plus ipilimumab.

This chain's CDR3 is CARPLRGTEAFF. The DNA for the CDR3 is TGTGCCAGGCCGTTAAGGGGAACTGAAGCTTTCTTT. The chain has TRBV19 and TRBJ1-1; possible D gene TRBD1, 5 bases. Between the trimmed V and J ends, which lost 9 bases and 5 bases, there was a span of 13 bases. The CDR3 runs 12 residues. CDR1 and CDR2 from the germline V gene are LNHDA and SQIVND (reference sequence).